One sample yielded the 16 T cell receptor beta chains listed below, sequenced in a study of patients and donors after allogeneic stem cell transplantation (dated by TCRdb to about 2020). Receptors were amplified or captured by RT-PCR. TCRdb shows the sequencer as NextSeq 550. Using fastp at Q25 and MiXCR, TCRdb reprocessed the public reads and kept productive beta chains. Rows with a matching CDR3 protein are joined into one entry that keeps the most common DNA and genes. In all, the sample holds under 200,000 distinct CDR3 sequences, and around 28% of those were seen once. About 3.3% of the sample is in the top ten clones. Sequencing was carried out using blood, either unsorted or a sorted T cell fraction (not recorded which). All receptors derive from a human donor who was either an allogeneic HSCT recipient or a stem cell or donor lymphocyte infusion donor (not recorded which). It is not recorded whose cells these are; they may come from a transplant donor.

V and J are TRBV27 and TRBJ2-5; D is undetermined. Trimming removed 8 bases at V and 2 bases at J, with 15 bases between. Germline V gene data show CDR1 as MNHEY and CDR2 as SMNVEV (reference sequence). The CDR3 is 14 amino acids. The CDR3: CASPKVAPQETQYF. The DNA of the CDR3 is TGTGCCAGCCCCAAGGTAGCACCTCAAGAGACCCAGTACTTC.

This sequence joins TRBV7-2 and TRBJ2-1; 7 bases match TRBD2. Germline V lookup: CDR1 SGHTA, CDR2 FQGNSA. V dropped 2 bases and J dropped 10; count of bases not matched to a gene: 8. The length of the CDR3 is 14 residues. DNA of the CDR3: TGTGCCAGCAGCTTACCGGGACTATATCGGGAGCAGTTCTTC. Protein product: CASSLPGLYREQFF. Full variable domain (remainder filled in from reference TRBV7-2 and TRBJ2-1): GAGVSQSPSNKVTEKGKDVELRCDPISGHTALYWYRQSLGQGLEFLIYFQGNSAPDKSGLPSDRFSAERTGGSVSTLTIQRTQQEDSAVYLCASSLPGLYREQFFGPGTRLTVL.

This clonotype was seen repeatedly, ten times or more. This chain connects TRBV5-1 to TRBJ1-2; 9 bases agree with TRBD1. CDR3 length equals 14 residues. Germline V gives CDR1 SGHRS, CDR2 YFSETQ. V shed 3 bases and J 6 bases; nucleotides not matched to a gene: 6. The CDR3 nucleotides are TGCGCCAGCAGCTCGGGGACAGGGTGGGATGGCTACACCTTC. Residues: CASSSGTGWDGYTF.

The rearrangement links TRBV6-5 to TRBJ2-1; TRBD2 is a possible D gene (5 bases). V lost 5 bases and J 8 bases, leaving 10 bases between the germline ends. This CDR3 has 12 residues. Per the germline V gene, CDR1 is MNHEY and CDR2 is SVGAGI. The CDR3 sequence: CASSDHGDEQFF. CDR3 in DNA: TGTGCCAGCAGTGACCACGGGGATGAGCAGTTCTTC.

V and J are TRBV28 and TRBJ1-5; D uncertain. V lost 3 bases and J lost 6, with 21 bases in between. Germline values: CDR1 MDHEN, CDR2 SYDVKM. This CDR3 region has 17 residues. CDR3 protein: CASSFAATQQYGQPQHF. As DNA, the CDR3 is TGTGCCAGCAGTTTTGCAGCTACCCAACAATACGGTCAGCCCCAGCATTTT.

This chain uses TRBV28 with TRBJ2-7; 7 bases are shared with TRBD1. Trimming took 8 bases from V and 7 from J; bases not matched to a gene: 14. CDR1 MDHEN and CDR2 SYDVKM come from the germline V gene. The CDR3 is 14 amino acids. CDR3 residues: CASVPSQGGGEQYF. CDR3 nucleotide sequence: TGTGCCAGCGTGCCGAGCCAAGGGGGCGGGGAGCAGTACTTC.

The rearrangement joins TRBV6-2 or TRBV6-3 to TRBJ2-7, with D uncertain. Germline V gives CDR1 MNHEY, CDR2 SVGEGT. CDR3 length equals 11 residues. Trimming left V 2 bases short and J 2 bases short, with 1 base between. The CDR3 DNA reads as TGTGCCAGCAGTTACGCCTACGAGCAGTACTTC. It codes for CASSYAYEQYF.

This clonotype was detected once. J is TRBJ2-1 and V is TRBV19, with 7 bases matching TRBD2. The CDR3 runs 13 residues. The V gene's germline CDR1 is LNHDA and CDR2 SQIVND (reference sequence). J was trimmed by 4 bases and V by 7 bases; bases with no gene match: 4. This CDR3 reads CASTSGYYNEQFF. CDR3 DNA: TGTGCCAGTACTAGCGGATATTACAATGAGCAGTTCTTC. Full variable domain (outside the CDR3, taken from reference TRBV19 and TRBJ2-1): DGGITQSPKYLFRKEGQNVTLSCEQNLNHDAMYWYRQDPGQGLRLIYYSQIVNDFQKGDIAEGYSVSREKKESFPLTVTSAQKNPTAFYLCASTSGYYNEQFFGPGTRLTVL.

The chain is built from TRBV18 and TRBJ1-3, with D unresolved. CDR3 length: 18 amino acids. V gave up 3 bases and J gave up 0 bases, with 18 bases separating them. The germline V gene encodes CDR1 KGHSH and CDR2 LQKENI. CDR3 sequence (DNA): TGTGCCAGCTCACCTTTTCAGGAAACCCCGAGCTCTGGAAACACCATATATTTT. It translates to CASSPFQETPSSGNTIYF.

This clonotype has more than one count but fewer than ten. The rearrangement joins TRBV5-5 to TRBJ1-1, with D possibly being TRBD1 (5 bases). The V end lost 2 bases, the J end lost 2 bases, and 10 bases lay between the germline ends. CDR1 is SGHKS, CDR2 YYEKEE, per germline (reference sequence). CDR3 length: 14 residues. The CDR3 DNA reads as TGTGCCAGCAGCTTAGTACAGGTTAACACTGAAGCTTTCTTT. The encoded protein is CASSLVQVNTEAFF.

This clonotype appeared a few times. This chain joins TRBV29-1 and TRBJ1-1; possibly TRBD1 for D (6 bases). CDR1 and CDR2 from the germline V gene are SQVTM and ANQGSEA. This CDR3 comprises 15 residues. V was trimmed by 1 base and J by 5 bases, leaving 17 bases between them. The CDR3 coding sequence is TGCAGCGTTGAAGGGTTCAGGGGCGGAAGGACTGAAGCTTTCTTT. The encoded protein is CSVEGFRGGRTEAFF.

This chain joins TRBV30 and TRBJ1-1, with 8 bases identical to TRBD1. The trim removed 5 bases at V and 1 base at J, leaving 6 bases unmatched. The CDR3 is 14 residues long. Germline CDR1 and CDR2: GTSNPN and SVGIG (reference sequence). The CDR3 protein is CAWGRGQGNTEAFF. In nucleotides, the CDR3 is TGTGCCTGGGGGCGTGGACAGGGGAACACTGAAGCTTTCTTT. Filled out from reference TRBV30 and TRBJ1-1, the complete variable domain reads SQTIHQWPATLVQPVGSPLSLECTVEGTSNPNLYWYRQAAGRGLQLLFYSVGIGQISSEVPQNLSASRPQDRQFILSSKKLLLSDSGFYLCAWGRGQGNTEAFFGQGTRLTVV.

This clonotype was counted at least ten times. V and J are TRBV12-3 or TRBV12-4 and TRBJ1-5; no definite D call. The CDR3 is 15 residues long. V shed 3 bases and J shed 3 bases, with 12 bases lying between them. CDR3 in amino acids: CASSFSTDINQPQHF. In DNA, the CDR3 is TGTGCCAGCAGTTTTTCGACGGATATCAATCAGCCCCAGCATTTT.

The chain has TRBV6-5 and TRBJ2-7; 9 positions agree with TRBD2. The CDR3 totals 17 residues. Germline V gives CDR1 MNHEY, CDR2 SVGAGI. V shed 5 bases and J 5 bases; nucleotides not matched to a gene: 16. The CDR3 sequence is CASSALTLSGSGNEQYF. The CDR3 DNA reads TGTGCCAGCAGTGCCCTTACCCTTAGCGGGAGTGGGAACGAGCAGTACTTC.

This chain uses TRBV4-1 with TRBJ2-7; the match to TRBD2 covers 8 bases. Trimming took 4 bases from V and 5 from J; bases not matched to a gene: 16. This CDR3 is built from 17 residues. Germline V gene data show CDR1 as MGHRA and CDR2 as YSYEKL. DNA for the CDR3: TGCGCCAGCAGCCTCCCCCGGGGGGGACAAAGGATTAACGAGCAGTACTTC. Encoded protein: CASSLPRGGQRINEQYF.

This clonotype was counted only a few times. The V gene is TRBV4-3, the J gene TRBJ1-3; D unresolved. This CDR3 is 15 amino acids long. Germline CDR1 and CDR2: LGHNA and YSLEER. V lost 1 base and J lost 2, with 9 bases in between. CDR3 protein: CASSQVRSTGNTIYF. The CDR3 DNA follows: TGCGCCAGCAGCCAAGTAAGGTCTACTGGAAACACCATATATTTT.